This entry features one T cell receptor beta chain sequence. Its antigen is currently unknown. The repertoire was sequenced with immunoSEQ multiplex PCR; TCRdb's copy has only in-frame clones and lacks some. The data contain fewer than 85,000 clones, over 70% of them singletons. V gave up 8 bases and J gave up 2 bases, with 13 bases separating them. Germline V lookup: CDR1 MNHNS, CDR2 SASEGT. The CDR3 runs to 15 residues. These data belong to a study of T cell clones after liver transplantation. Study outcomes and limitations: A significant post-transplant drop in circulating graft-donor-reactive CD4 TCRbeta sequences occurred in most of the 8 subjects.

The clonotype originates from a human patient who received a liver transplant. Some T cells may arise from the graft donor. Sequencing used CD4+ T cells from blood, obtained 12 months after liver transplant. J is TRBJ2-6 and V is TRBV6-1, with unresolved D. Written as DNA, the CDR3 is TGTGCCAGCCGGTTAAGTGAACCTGGGGCCAACGTCCTGACTTTC. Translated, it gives CASRLSEPGANVLTF.